These 9 T cell receptor beta chains originate from one sample sequenced in a study of blood T cell repertoires in COVID-19. Only in-frame clones appear in the TCRdb table, and some are missing; sequencing was by immunoSEQ multiplex PCR. The table shows 70,000 to 90,000 clones, with roughly 82% occurring only once. Input material: peripheral blood. These receptors were taken from a human donor in a cohort sampled during active COVID-19.

The chain uses TRBV11-2 and TRBJ2-1; 7 positions agree with TRBD1. The CDR3 extends over 15 amino acids. Germline-derived CDR1 and CDR2 are SGHAT and FQNNGV. Losses at the gene ends were 5 bases for V and 4 bases for J; bases not matched to a gene: 8. CDR3 coding DNA: TGTGCCAGCAGCCTAGGGACAGCCCCTTACAATGAGCAGTTCTTC. This sequence encodes CASSLGTAPYNEQFF.

V and J are TRBV3-1 (or the pseudogene TRBV3-2) and TRBJ2-7; perhaps TRBD1 as D (6 bases). The germline gives CDR1 LGHDT, CDR2 YNNKEL (reference sequence). This CDR3 has 16 residues. The V gene lost 3 bases and the J gene lost 2 bases, with 17 bases spanning the gap. The CDR3 coding sequence is TGTGCCAGCAGCCAGACAATTGGGACACCCCCCTACGAGCAGTACTTC. Protein sequence: CASSQTIGTPPYEQYF.

This chain links TRBV19 with TRBJ2-2; a possible D gene is TRBD2 (6 bases). The V and J ends lost 9 bases and 4 bases respectively, with 18 bases between them. Germline CDR1 LNHDA, CDR2 SQIVND (reference sequence). CDR3 length: 15 residues. CDR3 coding DNA: TGTGCCAGCCGGGACTGGGCGGGATTCACCGGGGAGCTGTTTTTT. This sequence encodes CASRDWAGFTGELFF. Full variable domain (remainder filled in from reference TRBV19 and TRBJ2-2): DGGITQSPKYLFRKEGQNVTLSCEQNLNHDAMYWYRQDPGQGLRLIYYSQIVNDFQKGDIAEGYSVSREKKESFPLTVTSAQKNPTAFYLCASRDWAGFTGELFFGEGSRLTVL.

V usage is TRBV4-1 and J usage is TRBJ1-1; D gene uncertain. The CDR3 has 17 residues. Germline V CDR1 and CDR2: MGHRA, YSYEKL. V was pared by 0 bases and J by 4 bases, with 18 bases between. The CDR3 loop is CASSQDQFRQGGTEAFF. CDR3 coding DNA: TGCGCCAGCAGCCAAGATCAGTTCCGCCAAGGAGGCACTGAAGCTTTCTTT.

The chain is built from TRBV5-6 and TRBJ2-1, with 9 bases aligning to TRBD1. CDR1 is SGHDT, CDR2 YYEEEE, per germline. The CDR3 length is 16 residues. The trim removed 0 bases at V and 0 bases at J, leaving 1 base unmatched. The CDR3: CASSLGTGVSYNEQFF. CDR3 nucleotide sequence: TGTGCCAGCAGCTTGGGGACAGGGGTCTCCTACAATGAGCAGTTCTTC.

V gene TRBV9 combines with J gene TRBJ2-7; D unclear. V lost 0 bases and J 1 base, leaving 11 bases between the germline ends. The CDR3 is made up of 15 amino acids. In germline, CDR1 is SGDLS, CDR2 YYNGEE. This chain's CDR3 is CASSVGPTGSYEQYF. CDR3 DNA: TGTGCCAGCAGCGTAGGACCAACGGGTTCCTACGAGCAGTACTTC.

The gene calls are TRBV5-4 and TRBJ1-2, with a tentative D call TRBD1 (6 bases). Germline V CDR1 and CDR2: SGHNT, YYREEE (reference sequence). V was cut by 4 bases and J by 8 bases, with 15 bases left in between. This CDR3 has 13 amino acids. CDR3 sequence reads: CASSLPGALGYTF. CDR3 nucleotides: TGTGCCAGCAGCCTCCCAGGGGCGTTAGGCTACACCTTC.

The gene calls are TRBV5-1 and TRBJ2-7; D might be TRBD2 (5 bases). Germline V gene data show CDR1 as SGHRS and CDR2 as YFSETQ. CDR3 length: 13 amino acids. V dropped 0 bases and J dropped 6 bases, with 10 bases sitting between them. The CDR3 protein is CASSLGGIPEQYF. Written as DNA, the CDR3 is TGCGCCAGCAGCTTGGGAGGGATACCCGAGCAGTACTTC.

There are a few counts of this clone. This chain uses TRBV18 with TRBJ2-7; tentative D call: TRBD2 (6 bases). The CDR3 contains 13 residues. V gave up 3 bases and J gave up 4 bases, with 10 bases separating them. CDR1 and CDR2 (germline): KGHSH, LQKENI. CDR3 sequence (DNA): TGTGCCAGCTCACCCCCAGGGAGGTACGAGCAGTACTTC. It encodes CASSPPGRYEQYF.